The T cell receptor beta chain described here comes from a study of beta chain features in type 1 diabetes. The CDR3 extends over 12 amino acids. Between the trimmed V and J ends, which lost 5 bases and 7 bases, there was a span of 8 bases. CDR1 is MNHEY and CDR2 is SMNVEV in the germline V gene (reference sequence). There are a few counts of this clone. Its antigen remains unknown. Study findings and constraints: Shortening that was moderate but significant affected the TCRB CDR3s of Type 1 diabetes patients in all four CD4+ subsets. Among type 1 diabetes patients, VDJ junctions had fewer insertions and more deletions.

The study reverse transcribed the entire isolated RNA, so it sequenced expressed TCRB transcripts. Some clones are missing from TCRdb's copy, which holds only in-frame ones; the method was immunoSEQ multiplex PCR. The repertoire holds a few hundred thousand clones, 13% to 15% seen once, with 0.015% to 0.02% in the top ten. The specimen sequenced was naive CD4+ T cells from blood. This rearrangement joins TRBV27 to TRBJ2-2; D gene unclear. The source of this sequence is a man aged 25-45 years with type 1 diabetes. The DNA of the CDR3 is TGTGCCAGCAGTCTTAGGAGCGGGGAGCTGTTTTTT. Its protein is CASSLRSGELFF.